The present T cell receptor beta chain was sequenced within a study of T cell responses to AZD1222 COVID-19 vaccine (dated by TCRdb to 2020 to 2023). Study-wide context: AZD1222 recipients with second doses at about 4 weeks or about 12 weeks were pooled, because spike-specific TCR depth and breadth did not differ between schedules. TCR sequencing was performed for 230 to 250 trial participants, of whom about 200 were given two doses of AZD1222 and around 26 were given two doses of MenACWY control vaccine. Enrollment into the trials was organized by age into subgroups of 18-55, 56-69 and 70-plus years, and those subgroups contained roughly 150, 30 and 60 TCR-sequenced participants, respectively.

The CDR3 regions of human TCRbeta chains were subjected to immunosequencing. In the source study's methods: TCRs in the repertoires were matched against a reference library of SARS-CoV-2-specific TCRs that had been generated with the MIRA antigen-specificity platform. Breadth meant the fraction of unique TCRs that were SARS-CoV-2-associated, whereas depth meant the fraction of total T cells that were SARS-CoV-2-associated. Each spike-specific TCR was assigned to its reactive spike region and to a CD4 or CD8 class using the MIRA data. Log10-transformed breadth and depth values were compared by one-way ANOVA with Sidak's multiple comparisons tests. TCRdb carries this immuneACCESS record with in-frame sequences only. Its versions omit some clonotypes, under half of them owing to an unresolved V gene in the studies checked, with the rest unexplained. The V and J calls and clone size were taken over from that table, and D and trimming were inferred from the DNA. The sample has 90,000 to 150,000 clones on record, 91% of them singletons. Of the sample, 5.4% falls within the top ten clones.

As regards this clone: Its cognate antigen has yet to be identified. Base qualities were left out, and no much larger clone turns up one base away.

This specimen's time point label, per the study, means: baseline before first vaccination. Vaccinee samples were obtained from the UK trials COV001 and COV002, which included a single-blind randomized controlled phase 2/3 trial of AZD1222 (ChAdOx1 nCoV-19) in healthy adults. Trial participant PBMC samples were collected at day 0 and day 28 after the second dose for TCRbeta chain sequencing. The full study reports these points: Only a handful of AZD1222 recipients were SARS-CoV-2 seropositive at baseline, limiting conclusions about previously exposed vaccinees. No day 14 peak-response samples were available, so repertoires were characterized only after the peak T cell response. After two AZD1222 doses, spike-specific TCR breadth and depth were significantly higher than at day 0 and than in MenACWY recipients. Participants were mostly white British, with more females than males. The authors suggested clonal diversity may have been underestimated. Epitopes outside the regions mutated in the B.1.351 and B.1.1.7 variants were reportedly recognized by nearly half of the unique spike-specific TCRs. CD4 TCRs associated with the vaccine covered the entire spike protein, and the dominant responses were in regions 160-218 and 743-854. The 56-69-year group was small, and its depth increase did not reach significance, likely because of low power.

CDR1 and CDR2 are drawn from the germline V gene: SGHRS, YFSETQ. The trim is 1 base for V and 3 bases for J, with a gap of 11 bases between the germline ends. The CDR3 contains 14 residues, cysteine and phenylalanine counted. The DNA shown is the 42-base CDR3, in frame from base 1. The TCR originated in an adult in good health. Rearrangement joined TRBV5-1 to TRBJ2-7, with TRBD2 as a weak D call on 5 bases. The material was peripheral blood, obtained on day 0 of AZD1222 vaccination. The nucleotide sequence reads as follows: TGCGCCAGCAGCTTGAGGGAGAAAGACTACGAGCAGTACTTC. This yields the protein CASSLREKDYEQYF. Beyond the CDR3, the reference TRBV5-1 and TRBJ2-7 genes provide the residues; the full variable domain reads: KAGVTQTPRYLIKTRGQQVTLSCSPISGHRSVSWYQQTPGQGLQFLFEYFSETQRNKGNFPGRFSGRQFSNSRSEMNVSTLELGDSALYLCASSLREKDYEQYFGPGTRLTVT.